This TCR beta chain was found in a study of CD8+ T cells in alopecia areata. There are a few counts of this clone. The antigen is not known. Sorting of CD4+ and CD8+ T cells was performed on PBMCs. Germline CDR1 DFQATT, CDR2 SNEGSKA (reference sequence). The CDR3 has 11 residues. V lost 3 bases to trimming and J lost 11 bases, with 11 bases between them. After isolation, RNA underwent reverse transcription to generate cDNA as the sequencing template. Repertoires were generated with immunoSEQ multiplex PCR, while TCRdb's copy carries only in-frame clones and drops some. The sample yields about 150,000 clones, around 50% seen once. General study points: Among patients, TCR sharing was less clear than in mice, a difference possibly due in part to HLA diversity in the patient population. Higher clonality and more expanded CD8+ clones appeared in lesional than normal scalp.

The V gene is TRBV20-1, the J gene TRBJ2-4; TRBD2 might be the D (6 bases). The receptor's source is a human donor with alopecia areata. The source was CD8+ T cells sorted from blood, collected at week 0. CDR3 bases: TGCAGTGCTAGCGATGGACTATTTCAGTACTTC. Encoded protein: CSASDGLFQYF.